The present T cell receptor beta chain was sequenced within a study of technical replicates of blood from a handful of donors. Profiled with immunoSEQ multiplex PCR; TCRdb holds only in-frame clones, not every one. This sample yields more than 65,000 clones, of which about 81% are seen a single time; around 3.9% belongs to the top ten. In this sample, this clone turned up a few times. The CDR3 is 15 residues long. Trimming left V 4 bases short and J 4 bases short, with 14 bases between. The V gene's germline CDR1 is MNHNS and CDR2 SASEGT. Material for sequencing was PBMCs. The rearrangement links TRBV6-1 to TRBJ2-1; D is uncertain. This TCR came from a human donor in good health. Some clones in this sample may be carry-over from other donors' samples. CDR3 residues: CASSGIWSLYNEQFF. The DNA for the CDR3 is TGTGCCAGCAGTGGAATCTGGTCTCTATACAATGAGCAGTTCTTC.